The sequence of this TCR beta chain was determined in a study of blood T cell repertoires in COVID-19. Clones were read by immunoSEQ multiplex PCR, and TCRdb kept only the in-frame ones, dropping some. The repertoire holds about 210,000 clones, with 85% to 90% as singletons. The CDR3 extends over 13 amino acids. The germline CDR1 and CDR2 sequences are LNHNV and YYDKDF (reference sequence). V gave up 5 bases and J gave up 4 bases; unmatched junction bases: 3. V usage is TRBV15 and J usage is TRBJ1-1, with 8 positions matching TRBD1. This sequence originates from a man aged 18 to 35 with active or convalescent COVID-19. The sequenced material came from peripheral blood. CDR3 DNA sequence: TGTGCCACCAGCGCCACAGGGGGCACTGAAGCTTTCTTT. This translates into CATSATGGTEAFF.